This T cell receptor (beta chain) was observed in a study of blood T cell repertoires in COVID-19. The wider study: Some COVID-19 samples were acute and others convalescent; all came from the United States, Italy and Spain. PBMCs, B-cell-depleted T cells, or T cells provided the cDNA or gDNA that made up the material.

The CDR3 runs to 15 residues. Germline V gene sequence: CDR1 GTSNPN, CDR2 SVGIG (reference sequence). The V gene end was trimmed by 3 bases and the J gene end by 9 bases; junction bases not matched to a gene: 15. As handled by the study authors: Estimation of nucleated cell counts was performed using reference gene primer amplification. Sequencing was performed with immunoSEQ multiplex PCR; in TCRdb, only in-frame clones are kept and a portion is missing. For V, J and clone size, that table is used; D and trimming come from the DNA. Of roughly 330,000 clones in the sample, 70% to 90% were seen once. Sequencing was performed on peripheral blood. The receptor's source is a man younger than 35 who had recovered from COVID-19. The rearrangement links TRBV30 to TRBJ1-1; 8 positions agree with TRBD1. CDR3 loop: CAWSAPPLQGGKAFF. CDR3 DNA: TGTGCCTGGAGCGCACCCCCCCTACAGGGGGGCAAAGCTTTCTTT.